This T cell receptor beta chain originates from a study of T cells in Graves' hyperthyroidism and ophthalmopathy. This clonotype has a count of ten or more. Antigen unknown. Study findings and constraints: Ophthalmopathy onset followed model prediction by a median around 6.6 months. Most thyroid-expanded clonotypes above 0.001 were also found in blood.

Researchers took RNA transcripts and amplified the TCR beta CDR3 regions from them. Using the HTBI primer set, a first-round RT-PCR was run on the TCR CDR3. TCRdb passed the multiplex PCR reads through MiXCR, listing each CDR3 protein once. This table has fewer than 650,000 distinct CDR3 sequences, around 15% appearing once. Looked up from germline, CDR1 is SGHVS and CDR2 is FQNEAQ. This CDR3 contains 11 residues. Trimming shortened V by 5 bases and J by 12 bases, and 11 bases separated the two germline ends. The sample consisted of blood. This TCR was sampled from a woman in her thirties or forties with Graves' hyperthyroidism. The chain employs TRBV7-8 and TRBJ2-1, with a weak D call TRBD2 (6 bases). The CDR3 reads CASSRLDRQFF. The CDR3 DNA reads TGTGCCAGCAGCCGACTAGACCGGCAGTTCTTC. Full variable domain (missing parts from reference TRBV7-8 and TRBJ2-1): GAGVSQSPRYKVAKRGQDVALRCDPISGHVSLFWYQQALGQGPEFLTYFQNEAQLDKSGLPSDRFFAERPEGSVSTLKIQRTQQEDSAVYLCASSRLDRQFFGPGTRLTVL.